This T cell receptor (beta chain) came from a study of OX40 agonist ivuxolimab in advanced cancers. Study overall: Recorded diagnoses for dose-escalation patients were hepatocellular carcinoma, melanoma, renal cell or head and neck cancer.

Overall study findings and caveats: The CD4+ and CD8+ T cells in the blood had expanded clonally by week 6 at 0.1 to 3.0 mg/kg.

Autoimmune disease history or systemic immunosuppression was exclusionary. Assay: immunoSEQ multiplex PCR; the TCRdb copy retains only in-frame clones and omits some. In the table there are 66,000 or so clones, less than 85% of which are singletons. Turning to this clone: The antigen remains unidentified.

Material: CD4+ or CD8+ T cells sorted from blood, obtained in a trial of the OX40 agonist ivuxolimab. This clonotype originated in an adult with an advanced solid tumor such as melanoma, head and neck, liver or kidney cancer.

The CDR3 reads CAISELSAGGTGELFF. DNA for the CDR3: TGTGCCATCAGTGAGTTATCAGCGGGGGGCACCGGGGAGCTGTTTTTT. The genes are TRBV10-3 and TRBJ2-2, with TRBD2 matching 9 bases. Trimming took 1 base from V and 4 from J; bases not matched to a gene: 4. This CDR3 has 16 residues. Germline loops: CDR1 ENHRY, CDR2 SYGVKD.